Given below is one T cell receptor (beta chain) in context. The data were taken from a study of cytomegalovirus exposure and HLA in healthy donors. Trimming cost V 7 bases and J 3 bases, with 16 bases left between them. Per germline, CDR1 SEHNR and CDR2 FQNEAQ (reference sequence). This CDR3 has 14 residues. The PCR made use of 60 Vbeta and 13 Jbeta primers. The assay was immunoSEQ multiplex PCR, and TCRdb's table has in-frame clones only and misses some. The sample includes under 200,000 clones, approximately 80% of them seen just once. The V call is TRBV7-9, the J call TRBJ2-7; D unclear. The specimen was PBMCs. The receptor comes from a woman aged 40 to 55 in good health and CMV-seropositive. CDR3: CASTSSTGFYEQYF. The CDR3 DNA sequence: TGTGCCAGCACCTCATCGACGGGTTTCTACGAGCAGTACTTC.